These 4 T cell receptor beta chains came from one sample sequenced in a study of T cells in Graves' hyperthyroidism and ophthalmopathy. Amplified regions were TCR beta CDR3 sequences from RNA transcripts. A set of HTBI primers served as the primers for a first-round RT-PCR of the TCR CDR3. TCRdb passed the multiplex PCR reads through MiXCR, listing each CDR3 protein once. The sample consists of over 300,000 distinct CDR3 sequences, roughly 15% of them appearing once. Material for sequencing was blood. These receptors were collected from a woman aged 35 to 49 with Graves' ophthalmopathy.

This clonotype was found many times. The chain is built from TRBV28 and TRBJ1-1; 8 nucleotides align to TRBD1. Germline V gene sequence: CDR1 MDHEN, CDR2 SYDVKM. The CDR3 extends over 16 amino acids. Germline trimming cut 6 bases from V and 0 bases from J; bases unmatched to any gene: 9. The chain's CDR3 is CASSQMTGDLNTEAFF. The CDR3, as DNA: TGTGCCAGCAGCCAGATGACAGGGGACCTGAACACTGAAGCTTTCTTT.

This clonotype was seen many times. The rearrangement links TRBV9 to TRBJ2-1; 8 bases match TRBD2. Germline CDR1 and CDR2: SGDLS and YYNGEE. The CDR3 length is 18 residues. Trimming took 2 bases from V and 1 from J; bases not matched to a gene: 11. The CDR3 region is CASSVLPHTGGSYNEQFF. The CDR3 nucleotides read TGTGCCAGCAGCGTTCTCCCCCATACGGGAGGGTCCTACAATGAGCAGTTCTTC.

This clonotype has just a few counts. This chain connects TRBV7-9 to TRBJ2-3; 7 bases are a match to TRBD2. The CDR3 has 16 amino acids. The germline CDR1 and CDR2 sequences are SEHNR and FQNEAQ (reference sequence). J was trimmed by 0 bases and V by 1 base; bases with no gene match: 4. The CDR3 loop is CASSLGIAGSTDTQYF. The CDR3 region has the DNA TGTGCCAGCAGCTTAGGAATAGCGGGCAGCACAGATACGCAGTATTTT.

In this sample, this clonotype turned up many times. The chain couples TRBV6-1 to TRBJ2-3; D is perhaps TRBD2 (6 bases). The germline gives CDR1 MNHNS, CDR2 SASEGT. The CDR3 loop spans 14 amino acids. V lost 8 bases and J lost 0, with 12 bases in between. CDR3 residues: CASGTQTSTDTQYF. CDR3 bases: TGTGCCAGCGGGACTCAAACTAGCACAGATACGCAGTATTTT.